One sample yielded the 10 T cell receptor beta chains listed below, sequenced in a study of T cells in Graves' hyperthyroidism and ophthalmopathy. From RNA transcripts, TCR beta CDR3 regions were amplified. The HTBI primer set was used in a first-round RT-PCR of the TCR CDR3. MiXCR, applied by TCRdb to the multiplex PCR reads, yields one record per CDR3 protein. Seen here are 450,000 to 550,000 distinct CDR3 sequences, around a quarter observed once, and the top ten hold roughly 10%. The sequenced sample was blood. These receptors were collected from a woman aged 25-40 years with Graves' ophthalmopathy.

This clonotype was counted many times. The CDR3 is CASSEAGIRTGGYTF. The CDR3 DNA reads TGTGCCAGCAGTGAAGCGGGAATCCGGACCGGGGGCTACACCTTC. The chain recombines TRBV6-1 with TRBJ1-2, with D unclear. The CDR3 covers 15 residues. The ends were cut back, 0 bases at V and 8 bases at J, with 16 bases in the middle. Germline V gene data show CDR1 as MNHNS and CDR2 as SASEGT.

This rearrangement joins TRBV20-1 to TRBJ1-5, with a tentative D call TRBD1 (5 bases). The CDR3 runs 15 residues. V was pared by 3 bases and J by 2 bases, with 14 bases between. CDR1 and CDR2 from the germline V gene are DFQATT and SNEGSKA (reference sequence). For the CDR3, the DNA is TGCAGTGCTAGTGACGGAGGGGTGGGCAATCAGCCCCAGCATTTT. It specifies CSASDGGVGNQPQHF.

Comment on this clonotype: This may come from a read error, since a much larger clone is one base off. The chain carries TRBV29-1 and TRBJ1-1; 7 bases are a match to TRBD1. The CDR3 length is 14 residues. CDR1 and CDR2 (germline): SQVTM, ANQGSEA. The CDR3 loop is CIVVEGAKPKSAFF. The CDR3, as DNA: TGCATCGTTGTGGAGGGGGCGAAACCGAAGTCGGCTTTCTTT.

The sample holds a few counts of this clonotype. The V gene is TRBV12-3 or TRBV12-4, the J gene TRBJ2-7, with D possibly TRBD1 on 5 matching bases. V was pared by 3 bases and J by 6 bases, with 15 bases between. This CDR3 is built from 14 residues. CDR3 in DNA: TGTGCCAGCAGTTTCCGCCAGGGATTAAGCGAGCAGTACTTC. Translating it yields CASSFRQGLSEQYF.

This rearrangement joins TRBV6-2 or TRBV6-3 to TRBJ2-7; 10 bases match TRBD1. This CDR3 contains 18 residues. Trimming cost V 7 bases and J 4 bases; bases outside gene matches: 19. Per the germline V gene, CDR1 is MNHEY and CDR2 is SVGEGT. The CDR3 DNA is TGTGCCAGCACCACCCTTCCCAGCCCCCGGGACAGGGGTTACGAGCAGTACTTC. Translated: CASTTLPSPRDRGYEQYF.

About this clonotype itself: This clone may be a read error of a much larger clone one base away. This chain uses TRBV6-2 or TRBV6-3 with TRBJ1-5, with 7 bases identical to TRBD1. Per germline, CDR1 MNHEY and CDR2 SVGEGT. The CDR3 is made up of 13 amino acids. CDR3: CVSRTDRNQPKHF. The CDR3 bases are TGTGTCAGCAGAACGGACAGGAATCAGCCCAAGCATTTT.

The rearrangement links TRBV6-1 to TRBJ2-7; unclear D gene. The germline gives CDR1 MNHNS, CDR2 SASEGT. The CDR3 runs to 15 residues. V lost 3 bases and J 5 bases, leaving 17 bases between the germline ends. CDR3 sequence reads: CASSDPGRKSDEQYF. CDR3 DNA sequence: TGTGCCAGCAGTGATCCAGGCCGAAAAAGCGACGAGCAGTACTTC.

The chain has TRBV28 and TRBJ2-7; D remains unclear. Germline lookup yields CDR1 MDHEN and CDR2 SYDVKM. The CDR3 length is 14 residues. Trimming pared 4 bases from V and 0 bases from J, leaving 10 bases between. Here the CDR3 reads CASSSPARSYEQYF. The CDR3 DNA reads as TGTGCCAGCAGTTCCCCGGCCCGCTCCTACGAGCAGTACTTC.

The chain employs TRBV7-2 and TRBJ2-7; a possible D gene is TRBD1 (5 bases). The length of the CDR3 is 15 residues. The V gene's germline CDR1 is SGHTA and CDR2 FQGNSA. V was cut by 1 base and J by 0 bases, with 10 bases left in between. CDR3: CASSLVGLSSYEQYF. CDR3 nucleotides: TGTGCCAGCAGCTTAGTGGGGCTGAGCTCCTACGAGCAGTACTTC.

This clonotype was observed at least ten times. This chain uses TRBV6-5 with TRBJ2-7; 10 bases fit TRBD2. In germline, CDR1 is MNHEY, CDR2 SVGAGI. V lost 2 bases and J lost 7; bases outside the gene matches: 8. The CDR3 sequence is 15 residues long. CDR3 region: CASSYGAGGPEEQYF. The CDR3 DNA sequence: TGTGCCAGCAGTTACGGAGCGGGGGGGCCGGAAGAGCAGTACTTC.